A selection of T cell receptor beta chains follows, all from one sample in a study of beta chain features in type 1 diabetes. The data were produced by immunoSEQ multiplex PCR, yet TCRdb's version contains in-frame clones alone and is incomplete. Of tens of thousands of clones in the sample, under 75% are singletons; the top ten hold around 0.29%. The sequenced material came from stem cell memory CD4+ T cells from blood. The receptors originated from a woman aged 30 to 39 with type 1 diabetes. Each CDR3 is given with its conserved first and last residue. D genes are given only for firm matches. Size values are once, few and many counts, or a class for expanded clones, and some rows have none.

abundance: .; d_gene: TRBD2; j_gene: TRBJ2-3; v_gene: TRBV7-3; CDR3aa: CASSTTQAGGADTQYF; CDR3nt: TGTGCCAGCAGCACGACTCAAGCGGGAGGGGCGGATACGCAGTATTTT
abundance: .; d_gene: TRBD1; j_gene: TRBJ2-5; v_gene: TRBV5-1; CDR3aa: CASSLSFGQGKTQYF; CDR3nt: TGCGCCAGCAGCTTGAGCTTTGGACAGGGAAAGACCCAGTACTTC
abundance: few; d_gene: TRBD1; j_gene: TRBJ1-4; v_gene: TRBV28; CDR3aa: CASSPQTGQGEKLFF; CDR3nt: TGTGCCAGCAGTCCGCAGACAGGGCAGGGGGAAAAACTGTTTTTT
abundance: few; d_gene: TRBD1; j_gene: TRBJ2-7; v_gene: TRBV30; CDR3aa: CAYDGPHRGSEQYF; CDR3nt: TGTGCCTATGATGGACCGCACAGGGGGTCCGAGCAGTACTTC
abundance: few; d_gene: TRBD2; j_gene: TRBJ2-5; v_gene: TRBV29-1; CDR3aa: CSGLAGAETQYF; CDR3nt: TGCAGCGGCCTAGCGGGAGCAGAGACCCAGTACTTC
abundance: .; d_gene: TRBD1; j_gene: TRBJ1-1; v_gene: TRBV29-1; CDR3aa: CSVSQDRASTEAFF; CDR3nt: TGCAGCGTCTCTCAGGACAGGGCAAGCACTGAAGCTTTCTTT
abundance: few; d_gene: .; j_gene: TRBJ2-4; v_gene: TRBV5-1; CDR3aa: CASSFLGGSSKNIQYF; CDR3nt: TGCGCCAGCAGCTTTCTAGGAGGGAGTTCCAAAAACATTCAGTACTTC
abundance: .; d_gene: TRBD2; j_gene: TRBJ2-3; v_gene: TRBV5-1; CDR3aa: CASTEGLAGAQDTQYF; CDR3nt: TGCGCCAGCACCGAGGGACTAGCGGGAGCGCAAGATACGCAGTATTTT
abundance: .; d_gene: .; j_gene: TRBJ1-5; v_gene: TRBV30; CDR3aa: CAWSAEESGPQHF; CDR3nt: TGTGCCTGGAGCGCCGAAGAGAGTGGTCCCCAGCATTTT
abundance: .; d_gene: TRBD2; j_gene: TRBJ2-2; v_gene: TRBV7-9; CDR3aa: CASSLGLAGGPGTGELFF; CDR3nt: TGTGCCAGCAGCTTAGGACTAGCGGGAGGGCCCGGCACCGGGGAGCTGTTTTTT
abundance: .; d_gene: .; j_gene: TRBJ2-2; v_gene: TRBV29-1; CDR3aa: CSVRTGLNTGELFF; CDR3nt: TGCAGCGTAAGAACCGGGTTGAACACCGGGGAGCTGTTTTTT
abundance: few; d_gene: .; j_gene: TRBJ1-5; v_gene: TRBV28; CDR3aa: CASSLLAGNQPQHF; CDR3nt: TGTGCCAGCAGTTTATTGGCAGGCAATCAGCCCCAGCATTTT
abundance: .; d_gene: .; j_gene: TRBJ2-3; v_gene: TRBV30; CDR3aa: CAWSVGGDTQYF; CDR3nt: TGTGCCTGGAGTGTGGGGGGTGATACGCAGTATTTT
abundance: .; d_gene: .; j_gene: TRBJ2-7; v_gene: TRBV27; CDR3aa: CASSLASRGGEQYF; CDR3nt: TGTGCCAGCAGTTTAGCTAGCCGGGGTGGCGAGCAGTACTTC
abundance: once; d_gene: TRBD1; j_gene: TRBJ2-3; v_gene: TRBV10-1; CDR3aa: CASSIGTGVADTQYF; CDR3nt: TGCGCCAGCAGTATAGGGACAGGGGTGGCAGATACGCAGTATTTT
abundance: once; d_gene: .; j_gene: TRBJ1-5; v_gene: TRBV10-3; CDR3aa: CATGGGQGPNQPQHF; CDR3nt: TGTGCCACGGGGGGCGGTCAGGGGCCAAATCAGCCCCAGCATTTT
abundance: .; d_gene: TRBD1; j_gene: TRBJ1-1; v_gene: TRBV12-5; CDR3aa: CASGGDSLNTEAFF; CDR3nt: TGTGCTAGTGGAGGGGACAGCCTGAACACTGAAGCTTTCTTT
abundance: few; d_gene: .; j_gene: TRBJ2-5; v_gene: TRBV30; CDR3aa: CAWSVLGHSETQYF; CDR3nt: TGTGCCTGGAGTGTACTAGGGCATTCAGAGACCCAGTACTTC
abundance: few; d_gene: .; j_gene: TRBJ2-5; v_gene: TRBV5-1; CDR3aa: CASSSRDTQETQYF; CDR3nt: TGCGCCAGCAGCTCCCGGGACACACAAGAGACCCAGTACTTC
abundance: .; d_gene: TRBD1; j_gene: TRBJ2-5; v_gene: TRBV7-9; CDR3aa: CASSERTGPLQETQYF; CDR3nt: TGTGCCAGCAGCGAACGGACAGGCCCTTTACAAGAGACCCAGTACTTC
abundance: .; d_gene: .; j_gene: TRBJ2-2; v_gene: TRBV6-5; CDR3aa: CASSLTGNTGELFF; CDR3nt: TGTGCCAGCAGTCTGACAGGGAACACCGGGGAGCTGTTTTTT
abundance: .; d_gene: .; j_gene: TRBJ1-2; v_gene: TRBV9; CDR3aa: CASSVGGGDDYGYTF; CDR3nt: TGTGCCAGCAGCGTAGGGGGAGGGGATGACTATGGCTACACCTTC
abundance: .; d_gene: TRBD1; j_gene: TRBJ2-7; v_gene: TRBV11-2; CDR3aa: CASSTWTGGSYEQYF; CDR3nt: TGTGCCAGCAGCACCTGGACAGGGGGATCCTACGAGCAGTACTTC
abundance: once; d_gene: TRBD1; j_gene: TRBJ1-1; v_gene: TRBV7-8; CDR3aa: CASRQRGRQGTEAFF; CDR3nt: TGTGCCAGCAGGCAACGAGGGCGACAGGGAACTGAAGCTTTCTTT
abundance: .; d_gene: .; j_gene: TRBJ2-7; v_gene: TRBV30; CDR3aa: CASGLPIGYEQYF; CDR3nt: TGTGCCTCGGGACTGCCCATAGGATACGAGCAGTACTTC
abundance: .; d_gene: .; j_gene: TRBJ2-5; v_gene: TRBV6-1; CDR3aa: CASSESLGRETQYF; CDR3nt: TGTGCCAGCAGTGAATCCCTGGGCCGGGAGACCCAGTACTTC
abundance: once; d_gene: TRBD2; j_gene: TRBJ2-1; v_gene: TRBV5-1; CDR3aa: CASSETVGREQFF; CDR3nt: TGCGCCAGCAGCGAGACGGTCGGGAGGGAGCAGTTCTTC
abundance: .; d_gene: .; j_gene: TRBJ2-5; v_gene: TRBV28; CDR3aa: CASSLFSAGKETQYF; CDR3nt: TGTGCCAGCAGTTTATTTTCCGCAGGGAAGGAGACCCAGTACTTC
abundance: .; d_gene: .; j_gene: TRBJ1-1; v_gene: TRBV28; CDR3aa: CASSLYAGESKAFF; CDR3nt: TGTGCCAGCAGTTTATACGCCGGGGAAAGTAAAGCTTTCTTT
abundance: .; d_gene: .; j_gene: TRBJ1-2; v_gene: TRBV29-1; CDR3aa: CSVESEGRGGGYTF; CDR3nt: TGCAGCGTTGAATCCGAGGGTAGGGGGGGTGGCTACACCTTC
abundance: .; d_gene: TRBD1; j_gene: TRBJ2-7; v_gene: TRBV28; CDR3aa: CASSVRDRATYEQYF; CDR3nt: TGTGCCAGCAGCGTCAGGGACAGGGCCACCTACGAGCAGTACTTC
abundance: few; d_gene: TRBD2; j_gene: TRBJ2-1; v_gene: TRBV29-1; CDR3aa: CSALGTSGTYNEQFF; CDR3nt: TGCAGCGCCCTCGGGACTAGCGGAACCTACAATGAGCAGTTCTTC
abundance: .; d_gene: TRBD2; j_gene: TRBJ2-3; v_gene: TRBV30; CDR3aa: CAWGTGASGGSTDTQYF; CDR3nt: TGTGCCTGGGGCACCGGTGCTAGCGGGGGGAGCACGGATACGCAGTATTTT
abundance: once; d_gene: TRBD1; j_gene: TRBJ2-5; v_gene: TRBV18; CDR3aa: CASSPPGQGGETQYF; CDR3nt: TGTGCCAGCTCACCACCCGGACAGGGAGGAGAGACCCAGTACTTC
abundance: few; d_gene: .; j_gene: TRBJ2-4; v_gene: TRBV30; CDR3aa: CAWSPRGNIQYF; CDR3nt: TGTGCCTGGAGTCCGCGGGGCAACATTCAGTACTTC
abundance: .; d_gene: .; j_gene: TRBJ1-5; v_gene: TRBV19; CDR3aa: CASSPLLGGGARSNQPQHF; CDR3nt: TGTGCCAGTAGTCCTCTACTTGGCGGGGGCGCCCGGAGCAATCAGCCCCAGCATTTT
abundance: .; d_gene: .; j_gene: TRBJ2-1; v_gene: TRBV5-4; CDR3aa: CASSFLSSAASYNEQFF; CDR3nt: TGTGCCAGCAGCTTTCTCTCCTCAGCGGCCTCCTACAATGAGCAGTTCTTC
abundance: .; d_gene: TRBD1; j_gene: TRBJ1-2; v_gene: TRBV9; CDR3aa: CASTPGDRDFNYGYTF; CDR3nt: TGTGCCAGCACCCCAGGAGACAGGGATTTTAACTATGGCTACACCTTC
abundance: .; d_gene: TRBD2; j_gene: TRBJ2-1; v_gene: TRBV18; CDR3aa: CASSPRGWASGDYNEQFF; CDR3nt: TGTGCCAGCTCACCACGAGGATGGGCTAGCGGGGACTACAATGAGCAGTTCTTC
abundance: few; d_gene: .; j_gene: TRBJ2-7; v_gene: TRBV5-1; CDR3aa: CASSHEGASYF; CDR3nt: TGCGCCAGCAGCCACGAGGGAGCTTCGTACTTC
abundance: .; d_gene: TRBD2; j_gene: TRBJ2-1; v_gene: TRBV19; CDR3aa: CASSTSGTSGTRGAAEQFF; CDR3nt: TGTGCCAGTAGTACCTCCGGGACTAGCGGGACAAGAGGTGCGGCTGAGCAGTTCTTC
abundance: .; d_gene: .; j_gene: TRBJ1-1; v_gene: TRBV30; CDR3aa: CAWSPGLEAFF; CDR3nt: TGTGCCTGGAGCCCAGGTCTTGAAGCTTTCTTT
abundance: .; d_gene: TRBD2; j_gene: TRBJ2-1; v_gene: TRBV7-3; CDR3aa: CASSWGGASYNEQFF; CDR3nt: TGTGCCAGCAGCTGGGGGGGAGCGTCCTACAATGAGCAGTTCTTC
abundance: .; d_gene: TRBD2; j_gene: TRBJ2-4; v_gene: TRBV6-5; CDR3aa: CASKMIAGGKNIQYF; CDR3nt: TGTGCCAGCAAGATGATAGCGGGAGGGAAAAACATTCAGTACTTC
abundance: .; d_gene: .; j_gene: TRBJ2-2; v_gene: TRBV29-1; CDR3aa: CSGQDSGWGELFF; CDR3nt: TGCAGCGGTCAAGACTCCGGTTGGGGGGAGCTGTTTTTT
abundance: .; d_gene: TRBD2; j_gene: TRBJ2-3; v_gene: TRBV5-1; CDR3aa: CASSPALTSAGTDTQYF; CDR3nt: TGCGCCAGCAGCCCGGCCCTGACTAGCGCCGGCACAGATACGCAGTATTTT
abundance: few; d_gene: TRBD2; j_gene: TRBJ2-7; v_gene: TRBV6-5; CDR3aa: CASSRTSSYEQYF; CDR3nt: TGTGCCAGCAGTCGGACTAGTTCTTACGAGCAGTACTTC
abundance: once; d_gene: .; j_gene: TRBJ2-5; v_gene: TRBV2; CDR3aa: CANLDGETQYF; CDR3nt: TGTGCCAACCTAGACGGAGAGACCCAGTACTTC
abundance: .; d_gene: TRBD1; j_gene: TRBJ2-5; v_gene: TRBV11-1; CDR3aa: CASSVGTEETQYF; CDR3nt: TGTGCCAGCAGCGTCGGGACAGAAGAGACCCAGTACTTC
abundance: few; d_gene: TRBD1; j_gene: TRBJ2-2; v_gene: TRBV11-2; CDR3aa: CASSLAGGEYVGELFF; CDR3nt: TGTGCCAGCAGCTTAGCAGGGGGCGAATATGTCGGGGAGCTGTTTTTT
abundance: .; d_gene: TRBD2; j_gene: TRBJ2-3; v_gene: TRBV7-8; CDR3aa: CASSLEGLASYGTDTQYF; CDR3nt: TGTGCCAGCAGCTTAGAAGGACTAGCTTCTTATGGCACAGATACGCAGTATTTT
abundance: .; d_gene: TRBD2; j_gene: TRBJ2-7; v_gene: TRBV9; CDR3aa: CASSVGTSGHIYEQYF; CDR3nt: TGTGCCAGCAGCGTAGGGACTAGCGGGCACATCTACGAGCAGTACTTC
abundance: .; d_gene: .; j_gene: TRBJ1-5; v_gene: TRBV28; CDR3aa: CASSLAGASQPQHF; CDR3nt: TGTGCCAGCAGTTTGGCAGGGGCCAGTCAGCCCCAGCATTTT
abundance: .; d_gene: .; j_gene: TRBJ1-2; v_gene: TRBV4-2; CDR3aa: CASSRGIHGYTF; CDR3nt: TGTGCCAGCAGCCGCGGAATCCATGGCTACACCTTC
abundance: .; d_gene: .; j_gene: TRBJ2-7; v_gene: TRBV4-1; CDR3aa: CASSQGPSPSGDSTYEQYF; CDR3nt: TGCGCCAGCAGCCAAGGACCCAGTCCATCAGGGGATTCCACCTACGAGCAGTACTTC
abundance: .; d_gene: .; j_gene: TRBJ2-3; v_gene: TRBV5-1; CDR3aa: CASSSLREGDTQYF; CDR3nt: TGCGCCAGCAGCTCCCTTCGGGAAGGAGATACGCAGTATTTT
abundance: .; d_gene: .; j_gene: TRBJ1-2; v_gene: TRBV30; CDR3aa: CAWSPGAYGYTF; CDR3nt: TGTGCCTGGAGTCCAGGGGCCTATGGCTACACCTTC
abundance: .; d_gene: .; j_gene: TRBJ2-5; v_gene: TRBV19; CDR3aa: CASSMGDRETQYF; CDR3nt: TGTGCCAGTAGTATGGGTGACAGGGAGACCCAGTACTTC
abundance: .; d_gene: TRBD2; j_gene: TRBJ2-1; v_gene: TRBV7-2; CDR3aa: CASSLLAGEQFF; CDR3nt: TGTGCCAGCAGCTTACTAGCGGGGGAGCAGTTCTTC